The rows below give T cell receptor beta chains drawn from one sample of a study of OX40 agonist ivuxolimab in advanced cancers. The method was immunoSEQ multiplex PCR; TCRdb's version includes in-frame clones alone and lacks a portion of them. The table has under 85,000 clones, about 86% seen once; the top ten hold around 1.8%. The sample in question was CD4+ or CD8+ T cells sorted from blood, obtained in a trial of the OX40 agonist ivuxolimab. The receptors come from an adult with an advanced solid tumor such as melanoma, head and neck, liver or kidney cancer. CDR3s include the opening cysteine and the closing phenylalanine or tryptophan.

j_call: TRBJ2-2; v_call: TRBV19; cdr3_length: 15; cdr3_aa: CASTGTSGNTGELFF
j_call: TRBJ2-5; v_call: TRBV7-2; cdr3_length: 13; cdr3_aa: CASKRGGTETQYF
j_call: TRBJ2-2; v_call: TRBV6-5; cdr3_length: 15; cdr3_aa: CASRAGGANTGELFF
j_call: TRBJ2-7; v_call: TRBV2; cdr3_length: 15; cdr3_aa: CASSESGSLSYEQYF
j_call: TRBJ2-7; v_call: TRBV7-9; cdr3_length: 15; cdr3_aa: CASSFNQGDSYEQYF
j_call: TRBJ1-2; v_call: TRBV6-5; cdr3_length: 15; cdr3_aa: CASSYYRAAPGGYTF
j_call: TRBJ2-5; v_call: TRBV29-1; cdr3_length: 15; cdr3_aa: CSCWGLAETPETQYF
j_call: TRBJ2-2; v_call: TRBV28; cdr3_length: 14; cdr3_aa: CASSLGGNTGELFF
j_call: TRBJ2-2; v_call: TRBV28; cdr3_length: 15; cdr3_aa: CASSFITRGNGELFF
j_call: TRBJ2-3; v_call: TRBV5-1; cdr3_length: 14; cdr3_aa: CASSLSRSTDTQYF
j_call: TRBJ2-1; v_call: TRBV9; cdr3_length: 15; cdr3_aa: CASSARDSDYNEQFF
j_call: TRBJ1-3; v_call: TRBV30; cdr3_length: 13; cdr3_aa: CASTQETGNTIYF
j_call: TRBJ2-5; v_call: TRBV7-6; cdr3_length: 17; cdr3_aa: CASSPRAAGSKLETQYF
j_call: TRBJ2-5; v_call: TRBV4-2; cdr3_length: 13; cdr3_aa: CASSQEAQETQYF
j_call: TRBJ2-7; v_call: TRBV5-1; cdr3_length: 14; cdr3_aa: CASSLAALSHEQYF
j_call: TRBJ2-1; v_call: TRBV9; cdr3_length: 16; cdr3_aa: CASSLQGLVLYNEQFF
j_call: TRBJ2-3; v_call: TRBV5-1; cdr3_length: 16; cdr3_aa: CASRATSGGNTDTQYF
j_call: TRBJ2-1; v_call: TRBV18; cdr3_length: 11; cdr3_aa: CASSPKNEQFF
j_call: TRBJ1-4; v_call: TRBV29-1; cdr3_length: 12; cdr3_aa: CSVNLNSGTLFF
j_call: -; v_call: TRBV7-3; cdr3_length: 14; cdr3_aa: CAPPGGQTTYEQYF
j_call: TRBJ2-7; v_call: TRBV6-1; cdr3_length: 13; cdr3_aa: CASSDLPTYEQYF
j_call: TRBJ2-7; v_call: TRBV5-1; cdr3_length: 14; cdr3_aa: CASAKGGGGHEQYF
j_call: TRBJ1-5; v_call: TRBV7-7; cdr3_length: 14; cdr3_aa: CASSLLVRYQPQHF
j_call: TRBJ2-7; v_call: TRBV6-5; cdr3_length: 15; cdr3_aa: CASSYNSGGAYEQYF
j_call: TRBJ2-1; v_call: TRBV7-3; cdr3_length: 15; cdr3_aa: CASSPGLDGYNEQFF
j_call: TRBJ1-6; v_call: TRBV7-8; cdr3_length: 14; cdr3_aa: CASSSRAADSPLHF
j_call: TRBJ2-5; v_call: TRBV2; cdr3_length: 15; cdr3_aa: CASTKLPDRRETQYF
j_call: TRBJ2-3; v_call: TRBV7-6; cdr3_length: 12; cdr3_aa: CASSGAGDTQYF
j_call: TRBJ2-2; v_call: TRBV7-2; cdr3_length: 13; cdr3_aa: CASSPDPAGELFF
j_call: TRBJ2-1; v_call: TRBV2; cdr3_length: 13; cdr3_aa: CASSPISGNEQFF
j_call: TRBJ2-3; v_call: TRBV5-4; cdr3_length: 16; cdr3_aa: CASSLPGLAGADTQYF
j_call: TRBJ2-7; v_call: TRBV7-2; cdr3_length: 12; cdr3_aa: CASSRQTGGEYF
j_call: TRBJ2-4; v_call: TRBV19; cdr3_length: 18; cdr3_aa: CASSMLAGASVTKNIQYF
j_call: TRBJ1-1; v_call: TRBV7-2; cdr3_length: 14; cdr3_aa: CASSLERHTGVAFF
j_call: TRBJ1-2; v_call: TRBV6-5; cdr3_length: 14; cdr3_aa: CASSYRGGDYGYTF
j_call: TRBJ2-3; v_call: TRBV9; cdr3_length: 17; cdr3_aa: CASSPRLAGASRDTQYF
j_call: TRBJ2-3; v_call: TRBV27; cdr3_length: 20; cdr3_aa: CASKPGTGERELLKSSTQYF
j_call: TRBJ2-7; v_call: TRBV5-1; cdr3_length: 14; cdr3_aa: CASSNPGQDYEQYF
j_call: TRBJ2-7; v_call: TRBV6-1; cdr3_length: 12; cdr3_aa: CASRGDSYEQYF
j_call: TRBJ1-1; v_call: TRBV7-2; cdr3_length: 15; cdr3_aa: CASSLVSQGAIEAFF
j_call: TRBJ2-7; v_call: TRBV5-1; cdr3_length: 15; cdr3_aa: CASSSTGRGSYEQYF
j_call: TRBJ1-1; v_call: TRBV11-2; cdr3_length: 13; cdr3_aa: CASSLVGRSEAFF
j_call: TRBJ1-3; v_call: TRBV19; cdr3_length: 13; cdr3_aa: CASLTASGNTIYF
j_call: TRBJ1-3; v_call: TRBV6-1; cdr3_length: 17; cdr3_aa: CASSEAGTRGYGNTIYF
j_call: TRBJ1-4; v_call: TRBV28; cdr3_length: 11; cdr3_aa: CASSSRTVLFF
j_call: TRBJ2-6; v_call: TRBV13; cdr3_length: 18; cdr3_aa: CASSLDRGFTSGANVLTF
j_call: TRBJ2-5; v_call: TRBV9; cdr3_length: 17; cdr3_aa: CASSEGGASGYQETQYF
j_call: TRBJ2-1; v_call: TRBV10-1; cdr3_length: 15; cdr3_aa: CASSEKVSSYNEQFF
j_call: TRBJ2-7; v_call: TRBV5-1; cdr3_length: 16; cdr3_aa: CASSLASQGRGYEQYF
j_call: TRBJ2-7; v_call: TRBV4-1; cdr3_length: 12; cdr3_aa: CASGAGGYEQYF
j_call: TRBJ2-7; v_call: TRBV9; cdr3_length: 15; cdr3_aa: CASSPGHQNSYEQYF
j_call: TRBJ2-1; v_call: TRBV7-3; cdr3_length: 14; cdr3_aa: CASSSTDRDHEQFF
j_call: TRBJ2-7; v_call: TRBV7-8; cdr3_length: 15; cdr3_aa: CATQGTGGSPIEQYF
j_call: TRBJ2-7; v_call: TRBV9; cdr3_length: 14; cdr3_aa: CASSGATGGYEQYF
j_call: TRBJ2-4; v_call: TRBV2; cdr3_length: 16; cdr3_aa: CASSLGLGAAKNIQYF
j_call: TRBJ2-1; v_call: TRBV6-5; cdr3_length: 13; cdr3_aa: CASSLLQGNEQFF
j_call: TRBJ1-5; v_call: TRBV21-1; cdr3_length: 21; cdr3_aa: CASSKLPRGTELGYSNQPQHF